Reported below is one T cell receptor beta chain. In the source study's methods: How many nucleated cells were present was estimated from reference gene primer amplification. TCRdb's copy holds only in-frame clones and misses some; the assay was immunoSEQ multiplex PCR. That table is the source of V, J and clone size, and D and trimming were worked out from the DNA. The sample consists of a few hundred thousand clones, approximately 85% of them appearing once. The CDR3 loop spans 14 amino acids. Germline CDR1 and CDR2: WSHSY and SAAADI. V was clipped by 2 bases and J by 1 base; unmatched bases: 2. The data were obtained in a study of blood T cell repertoires in COVID-19. About the research overall: PBMCs, B-cell-depleted T cells, or T cells were the source of the cDNA or gDNA that made up the material.

This receptor was identified in a human donor with COVID-19, enrolled during active disease. The donor label of this sample is uncertain. The chain couples TRBV10-2 to TRBJ2-7, with 7 bases identical to TRBD2. Sample: peripheral blood. The CDR3 region is CASSEGLVSYEQYF. The CDR3 DNA reads TGCGCCAGCAGTGAGGGACTAGTATCCTACGAGCAGTACTTC.